A selection of T cell receptor beta chains follows, all from one sample in a study of blood T cells in healthy people across ages. TCRdb processed the 5' RACE reads anew with MiXCR; each CDR3 protein has one entry. The sample yields around 1,500,000 distinct CDR3 sequences, 28% seen once. The specimen sequenced was blood. The receptors come from a woman in her twenties or thirties in good health. Each CDR3 is given with its conserved first and last residue. A D gene is named only where the DNA matches it firmly. Size values are once, few and many counts, or a class for expanded clones, and some rows have none.

v_call	j_call	d_call	clone_size	cdr3_nt	cdr3_aa
TRBV11-3	TRBJ2-1	TRBD2	-	TGTGCCAGCAGCCTAAGGACTAGCGGACCCAATGAGCAGTTCTTC	CASSLRTSGPNEQFF
TRBV12-3/TRBV12-4	TRBJ2-3	TRBD2	-	TGTGCCAGCAGTGACGGACTAGCGGGGCGATATACGCAGTATTTT	CASSDGLAGRYTQYF
TRBV9	TRBJ2-3	TRBD2	once	TGTGCCAGCAGCGTCAGCGGGAGTCGAACAGATACGCGGTATTTT	CASSVSGSRTDTRYF
TRBV5-1	TRBJ2-1	TRBD2	few	TGCGCCAGCAGCTTGGTTAGCGGGAACAATGATCAGTTCTTC	CASSLVSGNNDQFF
TRBV4-1	TRBJ2-3	-	many	TGCGCCAGCAGCCAAGGACCCACAGATACGCAGTATTTT	CASSQGPTDTQYF
TRBV3-1	TRBJ2-1	TRBD2	few	TGTGCCAGCAGCCCGGGGACTAGCGGGGGTGAACCCTACAATGAGCAGTTCTTC	CASSPGTSGGEPYNEQFF
TRBV7-2	TRBJ2-7	-	many	TGTGCCAGCAGAGAGGGGGGGAGCTCCTACGAGCAGTACTTC	CASREGGSSYEQYF
TRBV6-5	TRBJ2-4	-	-	TGTGCCAGCAGTTACCGCGACGACGGGGGCATTCAGTACTTC	CASSYRDDGGIQYF
TRBV20-1	TRBJ2-7	-	-	TGCAGTGGTCGTCGGGGTACCTACGAGCAGTACTTC	CSGRRGTYEQYF
TRBV12-3/TRBV12-4	TRBJ1-1	TRBD1	few	TGTGCCAGCGGACAGGGGCGAGGTGAAGCTTTCTTT	CASGQGRGEAFF
TRBV5-1	TRBJ2-2	-	few	TGCGCCAGCAGCTTGGACACCCCGAACACCGGGGAGCTGTTTTTT	CASSLDTPNTGELFF
TRBV20-1	TRBJ1-2	TRBD1	few	TGCAGTGCTAGAGTCTCGGGACAGGGGGCCTATGGCTACACCTTC	CSARVSGQGAYGYTF
TRBV15	TRBJ1-2	-	many	TGTGCCATCGGACAAAATTATGGCTACACCTTC	CAIGQNYGYTF
TRBV2	TRBJ2-3	TRBD2	few	TGTGCCAGCAGAACCTCCGGGACTAGCGGGGGGGCTACGCAGTATTTT	CASRTSGTSGGATQYF
TRBV27	TRBJ1-4	TRBD1	-	TGTGCCAGCAGTTTAATGGGGACAGGGGGAATGAGGAAACTGTTTTTT	CASSLMGTGGMRKLFF
TRBV20-1	TRBJ1-4	TRBD1	-	TGCAGTGCTAGCACAGGGGAATGGGGCGAAAAACTGTTTTTT	CSASTGEWGEKLFF
TRBV29-1	TRBJ2-3	TRBD2	many	TGCAGCGTAGACGAACTAGCGGGAACCACAGATACGCAGTATTTT	CSVDELAGTTDTQYF
TRBV29-1	TRBJ1-5	TRBD1	few	TGCAGCGTAGCCTATACAGGGGATCGCAATCAGCCCCAGCATTTT	CSVAYTGDRNQPQHF
TRBV5-5	TRBJ2-7	-	few	TGTGCCAGCAGCTTTGCAAATTCTCTTTCCTACGAGCAGTACTTC	CASSFANSLSYEQYF
TRBV5-1	TRBJ2-7	-	-	TGCGCGAGCAGCCCTAGGGGGGATTCCTCCTACAATGAGCAGTACTTC	CASSPRGDSSYNEQYF
TRBV9	TRBJ1-1	-	few	TGTGCCAGCAGCACGTACGGCACTGAAGCTTTCTTT	CASSTYGTEAFF
TRBV9	TRBJ2-1	TRBD2	-	TGTGCCAGCAGCGTAAGTGCTAGCGGGGGTATGGGTGAGCAGTTCTTC	CASSVSASGGMGEQFF
TRBV5-1	TRBJ2-2	-	many	TGCGCCAGCAGCTTGGAAACCGGGGAGCTGTTTTTT	CASSLETGELFF
TRBV12-3/TRBV12-4	TRBJ1-1	-	few	TGTGCCAGCAGTTTGGGTGTCCGGGACGTAGCTTTCTTT	CASSLGVRDVAFF
TRBV6-6	TRBJ2-1	-	many	TGTGCCAGCAGTTACTCGGCGGATTCCTACAATGAGCAGTTCTTC	CASSYSADSYNEQFF
TRBV6-2/TRBV6-3	TRBJ2-1	-	-	TGTGCCAGCATCGGGCCCACCTGGTTCCAGGGCTTGGATGAGCAGTTCTTC	CASIGPTWFQGLDEQFF
TRBV12-3/TRBV12-4	TRBJ2-7	-	-	TGTGCCAACAGTCTAGACAGGAGGTCATGGAAGCAGTACTTC	CANSLDRRSWKQYF
TRBV10-3	TRBJ1-2	-	-	TGTGCCATCAGTGAGTCGAGATATGGCTACACCTTC	CAISESRYGYTF
TRBV12-3/TRBV12-4	TRBJ2-3	-	-	TGTGCCACCACCGGGGTGGGCACAGATACGCAGTATTTT	CATTGVGTDTQYF
TRBV3-1	TRBJ2-3	-	-	TGTGCCAGCAGCCATATAGGGTCCTCCGGGGACACACATAATACGCAGTATTTT	CASSHIGSSGDTHNTQYF
TRBV10-1	TRBJ1-2	-	-	TGCGCCAGCCCCTTCCAGGACATCTTCGGCTACACCTTC	CASPFQDIFGYTF
TRBV5-1	TRBJ2-5	-	few	TGCGCCAGCAGCCCCCGGACATTTGCAGGGGAGACCCAGTACTTC	CASSPRTFAGETQYF
TRBV11-3	TRBJ2-5	-	-	TGTGCCAGCAGCTTAGCCGGGTCTTCGACCCAGTACTTC	CASSLAGSSTQYF
TRBV29-1	TRBJ2-7	TRBD1	-	TGCAGCGTTGGCCTAGGACAGGGTTCCGAGCAGTACTTC	CSVGLGQGSEQYF
TRBV7-2	TRBJ2-3	TRBD1	few	TGTGCCAGCAGCTTAGAAGGAACCGGGACAGCTAGAGATACGCAGTATTTT	CASSLEGTGTARDTQYF
TRBV10-3	TRBJ2-3	-	few	TGTGCCATCAGTGAGTCGAACGGGGGCACGCGAGCAGATACGCAGTATTTT	CAISESNGGTRADTQYF